Below, one T cell receptor (beta chain) is given with its context. These data are taken from a study of blood T cell repertoires in COVID-19. V trimming: 6 bases; J trimming: 4 bases; junction bases outside the gene matches: 8. Germline loops: CDR1 SNHLY, CDR2 FYNNEI. This CDR3 is built from 14 residues. Libraries were prepared by immunoSEQ multiplex PCR; TCRdb keeps only in-frame clonotypes and omits some of them. The data contain 92,000 or so clones, 72% of them singletons. This TCR came from a woman older than 75 with acute or convalescent COVID-19. Input material: peripheral blood. This chain connects TRBV2 to TRBJ2-5; 7 bases fit TRBD2. The CDR3 region is CASRTGTKGETQYF. In DNA form, the CDR3 reads TGTGCCAGCAGGACCGGGACTAAGGGAGAGACCCAGTACTTC.